These T cell receptor beta chains were read from a single sample in a study of OX40 agonist ivuxolimab in advanced cancers. Here immunoSEQ multiplex PCR was the method, and the copy in TCRdb shows in-frame clones only, minus some. The sample shows 7,000 or so clones, roughly 80% of them seen only once. The specimen was CD4+ or CD8+ T cells sorted from blood, collected in a trial of the OX40 agonist ivuxolimab. The receptor set was obtained from an adult with an advanced solid tumor such as melanoma, head and neck, liver or kidney cancer. The CDR3 runs from the conserved cysteine through the conserved F or W. The D gene is left open where the match is weak. The listing skips clone size in some rows; elsewhere it reads once, few, many or a size class.

d_call j_call clone_size v_call cdr3_nt cdr3_aa
. TRBJ2-2 . TRBV6-4 TGTGCCAGCAGTCTCTCAGGCACCGGGGAGCTGTTTTTT CASSLSGTGELFF
TRBD2 TRBJ2-1 . TRBV4-2 TGTGCCAGCAGCCAAGAATCAGGACTAGCGGGAGTAGGGCAGTTCTTC CASSQESGLAGVGQFF
. TRBJ2-5 . TRBV7-8 TGTGCCAGCGGCTTCGGGGACTGGGGGTGGGAGACCCAGTACTTC CASGFGDWGWETQYF
TRBD1 TRBJ2-2 . TRBV27 TGTGCCAGCAGTACTGGGACAGCCGGGGAGCTGTTTTTT CASSTGTAGELFF
. TRBJ2-2 . TRBV5-1 TGCGCCAGCAGCTTGGGGCCCGCGAACACCGGGGAGCTGTTTTTT CASSLGPANTGELFF
. TRBJ2-2 . TRBV7-9 TGTGCCAGCAGCTTTGGGGGGAACACCGGGGAGCTGTTTTTT CASSFGGNTGELFF
TRBD2 TRBJ2-1 . TRBV7-9 TGTGCCAGCAGCTTACCGACTAGCGTGCTGAATGAGCAGTTCTTC CASSLPTSVLNEQFF
. TRBJ2-7 . TRBV27 TGTGCCAGCAGTTCTGGGTCCGAGCAGTACTTC CASSSGSEQYF
. TRBJ2-3 once TRBV2 TGTGCCAGCAGTGAACTAGAGCTGAATACGCAGTATTTT CASSELELNTQYF
TRBD1 TRBJ2-7 . TRBV7-9 TGTGCCAGCAGCCCCCCCGGACAGGGTTTTAACGAGCAGTACTTC CASSPPGQGFNEQYF
. TRBJ2-2 . TRBV5-1 TGCGCCAGCAGCTTGGAATCACGGCGGAAGAACACCGGGGAGCTGTTTTTT CASSLESRRKNTGELFF
. TRBJ2-1 . TRBV6-6 TGTGCCAGCAGCACTAGTACGGAGAATGAGCAGTTCTTC CASSTSTENEQFF
TRBD1 TRBJ2-6 . TRBV5-6 TGTGCCAGCAGCGCACCTCACCGGGACAGGGCCTCTGGGGCCAACGTCCTGACTTTC CASSAPHRDRASGANVLTF
. TRBJ1-1 . TRBV19 TGTGCCAGTAGTATTTCGGCAGGAATGAACACTGAAGCTTTCTTT CASSISAGMNTEAFF
TRBD1 TRBJ2-1 . TRBV28 TGTGCCAGCAGTCTGGACAGGGTGGGCAATGAGCAGTTCTTC CASSLDRVGNEQFF
. TRBJ2-1 . TRBV9 TGTGCCAGCAGCACCGGAGGTTCCTCCTACAATGAGCAGTTCTTC CASSTGGSSYNEQFF
. TRBJ1-1 . TRBV19 TGTGCCAGTACCTTAAGGGGGATCCCGAACACTGAAGCTTTCTTT CASTLRGIPNTEAFF
TRBD2 TRBJ2-1 . TRBV7-9 TGTGCCAGCAGCTTAGATAGCGGGAGGGCGTACAATGAGCAGTTCTTC CASSLDSGRAYNEQFF
. TRBJ2-1 few TRBV7-3 TGTGCCAGCAGCTTAACATATTACGGGAGCTCATCCTACAATGAGCAGTTCTTC CASSLTYYGSSSYNEQFF
TRBD1 TRBJ1-1 . TRBV6-5 TGTGCCAGCAGTTACTCTGACAGGGGGGTGACTGAAGCTTTCTTT CASSYSDRGVTEAFF
TRBD2 TRBJ2-1 . TRBV18 TGTGCCAGCTCAGCGGGAGGGCCCTACAATGAGCAGTTCTTC CASSAGGPYNEQFF
TRBD2 TRBJ2-7 medium-sized TRBV9 TGTGCCAGCAGCGCCGGGACTAGCGGGGCTAGCTCCTACGAGCAGTACTTC CASSAGTSGASSYEQYF
. TRBJ2-7 . TRBV10-3 TGTGCCATCAGTGGGGACTCTCCCTACGAGCAGTACTTC CAISGDSPYEQYF
. TRBJ1-2 . TRBV2 TGTGCCAGGGGGCATGGGGGCATCTATGGCTACACCTTC CARGHGGIYGYTF
. TRBJ2-5 . TRBV27 TGTGCCAGCAGTCGGGTTTCGTACCAAGAGACCCAGTACTTC CASSRVSYQETQYF
. TRBJ2-2 . TRBV27 TGTGCCAGCAGTTTAAGTCCCAGGGCGAAGAACACCGGGGAGCTGTTTTTT CASSLSPRAKNTGELFF
TRBD2 TRBJ2-7 . TRBV4-1 TGCGCCAGCAGCCAGATTTTTTCTAGCGGCGGGAAGGCCTACGAGCAGTACTTC CASSQIFSSGGKAYEQYF
. TRBJ1-4 . TRBV5-6 TGTGCCAGCAGCTCGCTAGTCGTTACTGAGAGTGAAAAACTGTTTTTT CASSSLVVTESEKLFF
. TRBJ2-7 . TRBV27 TGTGCCAGCAGTCCCCCCGGGCTAGCAACACCTTACGAGCAGTACTTC CASSPPGLATPYEQYF
. TRBJ1-4 . TRBV28 TGTGCCAGCAGTTTATCCAGGGGTGCTGGGAATGAAAAACTGTTTTTT CASSLSRGAGNEKLFF
. TRBJ1-2 . TRBV6-5 TGTGCCAGCAGTTATGCCTCAGCTAACTATGGCTACACCTTC CASSYASANYGYTF
. TRBJ2-7 . TRBV29-1 TGCAGCGTGAGCAGCGGGTACTCCTACGAGCAGTACTTC CSVSSGYSYEQYF
. TRBJ1-4 . TRBV19 TGTGCCAGTCAATCCCCGCAGGGTTGGGCAACTAATGAAAAACTGTTTTTT CASQSPQGWATNEKLFF
TRBD2 TRBJ2-7 large TRBV13 TGTGCCAGCAGCAATACCGGGACTAGCGGCAGCCGGGGCTACGAGCAGTACTTC CASSNTGTSGSRGYEQYF
. TRBJ2-3 . TRBV5-8 TGTGCCAGCAGCTTGGAACGGACCACAGATACGCAGTATTTT CASSLERTTDTQYF
. TRBJ2-1 once TRBV29-1 TGCAGCGTTGAATCGGGACGGAATGAGCAGTTCTTC CSVESGRNEQFF
TRBD1 TRBJ1-1 . TRBV13 TGTGCCAGCAGCTCTCCCGGGACAGGGGGATATGGTCCTGAAGCTTTCTTT CASSSPGTGGYGPEAFF
. TRBJ2-1 few TRBV27 TGTGCCAGCACTTCAGCCCCCAATGAGCAGTTCTTC CASTSAPNEQFF
. TRBJ2-7 . TRBV9 TGTGCCAGCAGCACGGGGGTTGCCTACGAGCAGTACTTC CASSTGVAYEQYF
TRBD1 TRBJ1-2 . TRBV27 TGTGCCAGCAGTTCGCGGGGGACAGGGGCTCCCTATGGCTACACCTTC CASSSRGTGAPYGYTF
TRBD1 TRBJ1-1 . TRBV28 TGTGCCTGGGCAGGGGGGTACACTGAAGCTTTCTTT CAWAGGYTEAFF
TRBD1 TRBJ2-5 . TRBV5-6 TGTGCCAGCAGCCCGGGGACAGGGCTTGGGGAGACCCAGTACTTC CASSPGTGLGETQYF
. TRBJ2-5 . TRBV6-1 TGTGCCAGCAGGTCAGACCAAGAGACCCAGTACTTC CASRSDQETQYF
TRBD2 TRBJ2-1 . TRBV27 TGTGCCAGCAGGGGACTAGCGGGAGGGCGGGGCAATGAGCAGTTCTTC CASRGLAGGRGNEQFF
TRBD1 TRBJ2-7 once TRBV19 TGTGCCAGTAGCCGGGACAGGGAGTCCGAGCAGTACTTC CASSRDRESEQYF
. TRBJ2-4 . TRBV10-3 TGTGCCATCAGCCCCGGACAGCCCTTAGCCAAAAACATTCAGTACTTC CAISPGQPLAKNIQYF
. TRBJ2-2 . TRBV7-2 TGTGCCAGCAGCTTAAGTCGGTTGGGAGCTAACACCGGGGAGCTGTTTTTT CASSLSRLGANTGELFF